In this sample, the clone carrying this T cell receptor beta chain turned up many times. This sample was taken from a study of T cell clonality in common variable immunodeficiency. Profiled with immunoSEQ multiplex PCR; TCRdb holds only in-frame clones, not every one. Observed in the sample are 40,000 to 45,000 clones, none of them singletons. Sequencing was performed on peripheral blood mononuclear cells. The receptor's source is a person between 18 and 69 years old in good health.

The DNA read from the CDR3 is TGTGCCAGCAGCCAGGGGTGGGCTAATGAAAAA. Protein: CASSQGWANEK. The full CDR3 sequence reads CASSQGWANEKLFF. The chain couples TRBV7-2 to TRBJ1-4; D possibly corresponds to TRBD1 (6 bases). The read comes to an end 3 residues before the CDR3 does, leaving the germline J gene to fill in the end. CDR3 size: 14 residues. V was clipped by 5 bases and J by 3 bases, with 10 bases between them. CDR1 and CDR2 from the germline V gene are SGHTA and FQGNSA.